One sample yielded the 15 T cell receptor beta chains listed below, sequenced in a study of blood T cell repertoires in COVID-19. Generated by immunoSEQ multiplex PCR, the TCRdb table keeps only in-frame clones and is missing some. The table shows 300,000 to 350,000 clones, with approximately 90% occurring only once. The sample was peripheral blood. Every receptor here comes from a man aged 25 to 40 with COVID-19, enrolled during active disease.

V usage is TRBV27 and J usage is TRBJ2-3, with D unclear. This CDR3 is built from 15 residues. CDR1 and CDR2 (germline): MNHEY, SMNVEV (reference sequence). V lost 5 bases and J 5 bases, leaving 17 bases between the germline ends. As DNA, the CDR3 is TGTGCCAGCAGTAAACAACCGACCAGGCAAGATACGCAGTATTTT. This gives the protein CASSKQPTRQDTQYF.

This chain connects TRBV19 to TRBJ2-7, with 10 bases aligning to TRBD1. Trimming at V came to 6 bases and at J to 5 bases, leaving 4 bases not matched to a gene. In germline, CDR1 is LNHDA, CDR2 SQIVND (reference sequence). The CDR3 has 13 residues. The CDR3 reads CASRGTGVHEQYF. CDR3 nucleotides: TGTGCCAGTAGAGGGACAGGGGTCCACGAGCAGTACTTC.

This chain joins TRBV7-8 and TRBJ1-3; maybe TRBD1 (6 bases). CDR3 length: 15 amino acids. Germline values: CDR1 SGHVS, CDR2 FQNEAQ. Trimming left V 5 bases short and J 7 bases short, with 18 bases between. CDR3 loop: CASSRGGGERNTIYF. In DNA form, the CDR3 reads TGTGCCAGCAGCCGAGGAGGGGGAGAGCGGAACACCATATATTTT.

The chain links TRBV6-5 to TRBJ1-1, with 7 bases lining up with TRBD1. This CDR3 is built from 14 residues. With V trimmed by 5 bases and J by 3 bases, 6 bases remained unmatched. Germline V gene lookup returns CDR1 MNHEY and CDR2 SVGAGI. CDR3 sequence reads: CASSKGARDTEAFF. CDR3 coding DNA: TGTGCCAGCAGTAAGGGGGCCCGTGACACTGAAGCTTTCTTT.

This clone was seen more than once but under ten times. The chain joins TRBV28 to TRBJ1-1; D possibly corresponds to TRBD1 (6 bases). Trimming removed 6 bases at V and 1 base at J, with 12 bases between. CDR3 length: 14 amino acids. CDR1 is MDHEN and CDR2 is SYDVKM in the germline V gene. Written as DNA, the CDR3 is TGTGCCAGCAGCCTCCACAGGGCGAACACTGAAGCTTTCTTT. Translated: CASSLHRANTEAFF.

V is TRBV30 and J is TRBJ2-7, with TRBD1 matching 7 bases. Germline V CDR1 and CDR2: GTSNPN, SVGIG (reference sequence). The CDR3 consists of 13 residues. V lost 5 bases and J lost 2; bases outside the gene matches: 6. The CDR3 DNA is TGTGCCTGGGCGACAGGGACCCCCTACGAGCAGTACTTC. Translating it yields CAWATGTPYEQYF.

V gene TRBV21-1 combines with J gene TRBJ1-1; the table's TRBD1 call for D was not verified on the DNA. TRBV21-1 is marked as a pseudogene. There are 16 residues in the CDR3. The CDR3: CASSTDRGRAYTEAFF. Here the CDR3 DNA reads TGTGCCAGCAGCACGGACAGGGGGCGAGCGTACACTGAAGCTTTCTTT.

With regard to this clone: Other DNA variants within this sample encode the same CDR3. The rearrangement uses TRBV28 and TRBJ1-5; no clear D. The CDR3 contains 14 residues. Germline lookup yields CDR1 MDHEN and CDR2 SYDVKM. Between the trimmed V and J ends, which lost 5 bases and 0 bases, there was a span of 8 bases. The CDR3 DNA reads TGTGCCAGCAGTAGCGGGTATAGCAATCAGCCCCAGCATTTT. Protein: CASSSGYSNQPQHF. The full variable domain, in which reference TRBV28 and TRBJ1-5 provide the parts outside the CDR3, is DVKVTQSSRYLVKRTGEKVFLECVQDMDHENMFWYRQDPGLGLRLIYFSYDVKMKEKGDIPEGYSVSREKKERFSLILESASTNQTSMYLCASSSGYSNQPQHFGDGTRLSIL.

The chain recombines TRBV12-3 or TRBV12-4 with TRBJ1-6; D ambiguous. CDR3 length equals 12 residues. Trimming removed 5 bases from V and 5 bases from J, with 4 bases in between. CDR3 in amino acids: CASSRDNSPLHF. CDR3 DNA: TGTGCCAGCAGTCGGGATAATTCACCCCTCCACTTT.

The chain combines TRBV7-2 with TRBJ1-1; 7 nucleotides match TRBD1. CDR3 length: 14 amino acids. V lost 4 bases to trimming and J lost 5 bases; unmatched junction nucleotides: 7. The germline V gene encodes CDR1 SGHTA and CDR2 FQGNSA. The CDR3 protein is CASSSGQARTEAFF. The CDR3 DNA reads as TGTGCCAGCAGCTCAGGACAGGCGCGGACTGAAGCTTTCTTT.

The chain employs TRBV5-1 and TRBJ1-4, with D possibly TRBD1 on 6 matching bases. V lost 4 bases and J 3 bases, leaving 10 bases between the germline ends. The CDR3 has 14 amino acids. Per germline, CDR1 SGHRS and CDR2 YFSETQ. The CDR3 reads CASSRTVSNEKLFF. Here the CDR3 DNA reads TGCGCCAGCAGCCGGACAGTTTCTAATGAAAAACTGTTTTTT.

V gene TRBV11-1 combines with J gene TRBJ1-1; 8 bases fit TRBD1. J gave up 7 bases and V 1 base, and 5 bases lay outside the gene matches. Germline CDR1 reads SGHAT; CDR2 reads FQDESV (reference sequence). The CDR3 loop spans 14 amino acids. The CDR3 spells CASSLDRGKDEAFF. DNA for the CDR3: TGTGCCAGCAGCTTAGACAGGGGGAAGGATGAAGCTTTCTTT.

The rearrangement joins TRBV4-3 to TRBJ2-3; 8 bases are a match to TRBD2. J lost 2 bases, V lost 0 bases, and 7 bases had no gene match. The length of the CDR3 is 17 residues. Germline lookup yields CDR1 LGHNA and CDR2 YSLEER. DNA for the CDR3: TGCGCCAGCAGCCAAGATGTTGCGGGGGGATCCACAGATACGCAGTATTTT. Translating it yields CASSQDVAGGSTDTQYF.

This clone came up once. V gene TRBV7-3 combines with J gene TRBJ2-2; D is unresolved. This CDR3 has 12 amino acids. Germline V gene data show CDR1 as SGHTA and CDR2 as FQGTGA. The V end was cut by 4 bases, the J end by 3 bases, with 3 bases between. In DNA form, the CDR3 reads TGTGCCAGCAGCTCGGACACCGGGGAGCTGTTTTTT. Encoded protein: CASSSDTGELFF.

CDR3 sequence (DNA): TGTGCCAGCAGTTCGGGACAGGGGGAAGTCGGGGAGCTGTTTTTT. Protein: CASSSGQGEVGELFF. This chain links TRBV27 with TRBJ2-2; 11 positions agree with TRBD1. The CDR3 has 15 residues. The germline gives CDR1 MNHEY, CDR2 SMNVEV (reference sequence). The V segment lost 4 bases and the J segment 7 bases; nucleotides outside the gene matches: 5.